A selection of T cell receptor beta chains follows, all from one sample in a study of ipilimumab plus nivolumab after autologous stem cell transplantation. Some clones are missing from TCRdb's copy, which holds only in-frame ones; the method was immunoSEQ multiplex PCR. The sample has some 16,000 clones, about 81% seen once. Sequencing used PBMCs, obtained in a trial of ipilimumab plus nivolumab as post-transplant consolidation. Receptor source: a male donor with diffuse large B-cell lymphoma. The CDR3 runs from the conserved cysteine through the conserved F or W. A D gene is named only where the DNA matches it firmly. Clone size is stated in some rows and not others, as once, few, many or a class when expanded.

CDR3,DNA,J,D,V,size,length
CAWSVVGGTDTQYF,TGTGCCTGGAGTGTAGTGGGGGGGACAGATACGCAGTATTTT,TRBJ2-3,TRBD2,TRBV30,NA,14
CASSSYIATGELFF,TGTGCCAGCAGCTCCTATATAGCCACCGGGGAGCTGTTTTTT,TRBJ2-2,NA,TRBV7-6,NA,14
CASSPRGDTQYF,TGTGCCAGCAGCCCTCGGGGAGATACGCAGTATTTT,TRBJ2-3,NA,TRBV27,medium-sized,12
CASSVEAGSGYTF,TGTGCCAGCAGCGTAGAGGCGGGGAGCGGCTACACCTTC,TRBJ1-2,NA,TRBV9,few,13
CASSPWAFYGYTF,TGTGCCAGCAGTCCCTGGGCCTTCTATGGCTACACCTTC,TRBJ1-2,NA,TRBV6-5,NA,13
CASSLDRGNTEAFF,TGTGCCAGCAGCTTGGACCGGGGGAACACTGAAGCTTTCTTT,TRBJ1-1,NA,TRBV5-8,NA,14
CASSYLAAGEQYF,TGTGCCAGCAGTTACTTAGCGGCGGGGGAGCAGTACTTC,TRBJ2-7,NA,TRBV6-6,NA,13
CASSLTGSYEQYF,TGCGCCAGCAGCTTGACAGGTTCCTACGAGCAGTACTTC,TRBJ2-7,NA,TRBV5-1,NA,13
CASSDHPNTGELFF,TGTGCCAGCAGTGACCACCCGAACACCGGGGAGCTGTTTTTT,TRBJ2-2,NA,TRBV6-4,few,14
CASSLGYGTNEKLFF,TGTGCCAGCAGTTTAGGGTATGGGACTAATGAAAAACTGTTTTTT,TRBJ1-4,NA,TRBV28,NA,15
CTSSPGGWRGFSNQPQHF,TGCACCAGCAGCCCAGGCGGGTGGCGGGGGTTTAGCAATCAGCCCCAGCATTTT,TRBJ1-5,NA,TRBV1,NA,18
CASSFGTPHEKLFF,TGTGCCAGCAGTTTTGGGACACCCCATGAAAAACTGTTTTTT,TRBJ1-4,NA,TRBV27,few,14
CASIDSSYEQYF,TGTGCCAGCATCGACAGCTCCTACGAGCAGTACTTC,TRBJ2-7,NA,TRBV28,NA,12
CASSRDRVGTGELFF,TGTGCCAGCAGCCGCGACAGGGTAGGAACCGGGGAGCTGTTTTTT,TRBJ2-2,TRBD1,TRBV28,NA,15
CAISETGQGGNSNQPQHF,TGTGCCATCAGTGAGACGGGACAGGGTGGGAATAGCAATCAGCCCCAGCATTTT,TRBJ1-5,TRBD1,TRBV10-3,once,18
CASSLQAARETQYF,TGTGCCAGCAGCCTCCAGGCGGCAAGGGAGACCCAGTACTTC,TRBJ2-5,NA,TRBV9,NA,14
CASTPGVAFHYGYTF,TGTGCCAGCACCCCGGGGGTAGCCTTCCACTATGGCTACACCTTC,TRBJ1-2,NA,TRBV7-9,NA,15
CASSLRSGASGANVLTF,TGTGCCAGCAGCTTACGCTCAGGAGCCTCTGGGGCCAACGTCCTGACTTTC,TRBJ2-6,NA,TRBV7-9,NA,17
CASSESRASDEQFF,TGCGCCAGCAGTGAGTCGCGGGCTAGCGATGAGCAGTTCTTC,TRBJ2-1,NA,TRBV10-2,NA,14